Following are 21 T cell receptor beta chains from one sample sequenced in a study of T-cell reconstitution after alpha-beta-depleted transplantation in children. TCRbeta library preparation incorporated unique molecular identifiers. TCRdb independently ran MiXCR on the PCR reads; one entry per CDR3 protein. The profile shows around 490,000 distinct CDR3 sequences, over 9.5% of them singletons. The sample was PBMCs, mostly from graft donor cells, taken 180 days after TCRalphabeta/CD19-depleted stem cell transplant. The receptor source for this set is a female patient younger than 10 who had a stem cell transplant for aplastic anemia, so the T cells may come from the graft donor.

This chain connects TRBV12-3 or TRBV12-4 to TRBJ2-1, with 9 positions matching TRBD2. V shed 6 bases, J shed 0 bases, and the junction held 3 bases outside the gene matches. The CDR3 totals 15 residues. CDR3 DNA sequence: TGTGCCAGCAGAAGCGGGAGGTCCTCCTACAATGAGCAGTTCTTC. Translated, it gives CASRSGRSSYNEQFF.

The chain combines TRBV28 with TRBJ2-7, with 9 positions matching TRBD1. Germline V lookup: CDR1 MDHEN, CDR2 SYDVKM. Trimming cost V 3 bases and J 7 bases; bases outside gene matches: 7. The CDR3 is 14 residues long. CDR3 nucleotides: TGTGCCAGCAGTTTCGGGGACAGGGTAGGGGAGCAGTACTTC. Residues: CASSFGDRVGEQYF.

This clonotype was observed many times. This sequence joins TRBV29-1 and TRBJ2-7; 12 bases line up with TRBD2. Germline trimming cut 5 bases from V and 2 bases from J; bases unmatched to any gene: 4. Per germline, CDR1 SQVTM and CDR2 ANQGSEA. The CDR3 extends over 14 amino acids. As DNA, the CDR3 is TGCAGCGTTAAGACTAGCGGGAGCCCCTACGAGCAGTACTTC. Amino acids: CSVKTSGSPYEQYF.

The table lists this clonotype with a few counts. CDR3: CASSRGLAGSDTQYF. The CDR3, as DNA: TGTGCCAGCAGCAGGGGACTAGCGGGATCTGATACGCAGTATTTT. The chain couples TRBV7-2 to TRBJ2-3, with 13 bases that match TRBD2. V gave up 5 bases and J gave up 6 bases; unmatched junction bases: 5. Germline V lookup: CDR1 SGHTA, CDR2 FQGNSA. There are 15 residues in the CDR3.

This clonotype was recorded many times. This CDR3 is CSARAGGSEPQHF. The DNA for the CDR3 is TGCAGTGCTAGAGCAGGGGGCTCGGAGCCCCAGCATTTT. The chain employs TRBV20-1 and TRBJ1-5, with TRBD1 identical over 8 bases. V trimming: 1 base; J trimming: 8 bases; junction bases outside the gene matches: 4. The CDR3 is 13 amino acids. From germline, CDR1 is DFQATT and CDR2 SNEGSKA (reference sequence).

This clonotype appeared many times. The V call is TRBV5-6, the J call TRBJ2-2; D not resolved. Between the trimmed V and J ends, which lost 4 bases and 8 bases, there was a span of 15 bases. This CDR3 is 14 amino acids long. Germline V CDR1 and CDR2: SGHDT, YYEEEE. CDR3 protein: CASSQPHDSGELFF. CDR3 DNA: TGTGCCAGCAGCCAGCCACACGACTCAGGGGAGCTGTTTTTT.

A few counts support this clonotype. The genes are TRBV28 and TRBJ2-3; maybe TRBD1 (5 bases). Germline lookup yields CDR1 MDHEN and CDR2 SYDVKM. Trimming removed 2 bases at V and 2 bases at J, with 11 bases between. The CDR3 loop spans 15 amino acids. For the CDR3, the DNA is TGTGCCAGCAGTTTAGCAGGGATTTCCACAGATACGCAGTATTTT. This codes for CASSLAGISTDTQYF.

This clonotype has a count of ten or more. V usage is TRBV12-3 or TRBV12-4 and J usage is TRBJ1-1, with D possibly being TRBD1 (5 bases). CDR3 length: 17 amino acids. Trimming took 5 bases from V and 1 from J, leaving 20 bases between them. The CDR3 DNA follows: TGTGCCAGCAGTCCCATGGGGACCCTAAGGGGGAACACTGAAGCTTTCTTT. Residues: CASSPMGTLRGNTEAFF.

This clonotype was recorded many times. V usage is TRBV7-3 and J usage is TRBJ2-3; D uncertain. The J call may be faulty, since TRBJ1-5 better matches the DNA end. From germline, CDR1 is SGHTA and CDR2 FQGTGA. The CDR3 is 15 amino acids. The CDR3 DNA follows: TGTGCCAGCAGCCTTAGCGGGAAGCCCACAGATACGCAGCATTTT. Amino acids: CASSLSGKPTDTQHF.

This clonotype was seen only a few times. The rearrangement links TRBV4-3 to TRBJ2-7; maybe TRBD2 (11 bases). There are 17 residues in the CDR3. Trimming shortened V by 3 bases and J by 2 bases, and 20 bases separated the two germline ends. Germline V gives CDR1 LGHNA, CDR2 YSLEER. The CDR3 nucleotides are TGCGCCAGCAGCCAGAGGGACAGGGGACTAGCGGCCTACGAGCAGTACGTC. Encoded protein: CASSQRDRGLAAYEQYV.

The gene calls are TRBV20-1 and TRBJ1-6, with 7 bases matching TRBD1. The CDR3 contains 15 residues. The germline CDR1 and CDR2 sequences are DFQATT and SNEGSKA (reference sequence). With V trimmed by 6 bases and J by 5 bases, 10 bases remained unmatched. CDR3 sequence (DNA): TGCAGTGCGAGACCTGGGACAGAGAATAATTCACCCCTCCACTTT. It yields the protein CSARPGTENNSPLHF.

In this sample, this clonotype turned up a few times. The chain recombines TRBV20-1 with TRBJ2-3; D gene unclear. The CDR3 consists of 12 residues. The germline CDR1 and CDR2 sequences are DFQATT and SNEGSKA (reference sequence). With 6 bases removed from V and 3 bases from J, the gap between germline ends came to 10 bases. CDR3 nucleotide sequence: TGCAGTGCCGCCGAAGGGACAGATACGCAGTATTTT. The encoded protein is CSAAEGTDTQYF.

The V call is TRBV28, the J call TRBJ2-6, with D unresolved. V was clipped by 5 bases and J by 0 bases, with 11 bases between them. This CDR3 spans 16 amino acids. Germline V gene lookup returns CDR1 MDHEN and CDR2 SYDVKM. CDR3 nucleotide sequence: TGTGCCAGCAGTCCAACTACCACCTCTGGGGCCAACGTCCTGACTTTC. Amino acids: CASSPTTTSGANVLTF.

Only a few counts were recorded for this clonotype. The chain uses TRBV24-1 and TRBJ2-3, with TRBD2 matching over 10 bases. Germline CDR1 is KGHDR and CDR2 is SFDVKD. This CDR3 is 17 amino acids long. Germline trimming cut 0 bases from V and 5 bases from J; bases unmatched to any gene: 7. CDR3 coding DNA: TGTGCCACCAGTGATTTGAACCTAGCGGGAGAGGGAGATACGCAGTATTTT. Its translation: CATSDLNLAGEGDTQYF.

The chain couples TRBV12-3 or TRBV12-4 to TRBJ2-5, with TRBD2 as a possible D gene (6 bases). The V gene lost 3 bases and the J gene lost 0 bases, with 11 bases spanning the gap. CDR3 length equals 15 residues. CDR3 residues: CASSLRRDYQETQYF. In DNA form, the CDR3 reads TGTGCCAGCAGTTTGAGGCGGGACTACCAAGAGACCCAGTACTTC.

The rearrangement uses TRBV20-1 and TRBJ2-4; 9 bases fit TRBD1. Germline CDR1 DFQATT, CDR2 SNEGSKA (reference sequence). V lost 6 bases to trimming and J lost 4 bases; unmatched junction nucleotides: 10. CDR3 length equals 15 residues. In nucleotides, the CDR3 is TGCAGTGCAACCGGGACAGGGCATAATAAAAACATTCAGTACTTC. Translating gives CSATGTGHNKNIQYF.

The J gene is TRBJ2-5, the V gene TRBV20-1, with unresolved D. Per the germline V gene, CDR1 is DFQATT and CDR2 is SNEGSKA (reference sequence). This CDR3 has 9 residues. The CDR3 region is CSPGGTQYF. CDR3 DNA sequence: TGCAGCCCCGGTGGGACCCAGTACTTC.

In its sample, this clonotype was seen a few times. CDR3 sequence: CASTPGTEQETQYF. DNA for the CDR3: TGTGCCAGCACCCCTGGGACAGAGCAAGAGACCCAGTACTTC. This chain joins TRBV6-1 and TRBJ2-5, with TRBD1 matching over 7 bases. Germline V gives CDR1 MNHNS, CDR2 SASEGT. The CDR3 spans 14 residues. V dropped 7 bases and J dropped 2; count of bases not matched to a gene: 7.

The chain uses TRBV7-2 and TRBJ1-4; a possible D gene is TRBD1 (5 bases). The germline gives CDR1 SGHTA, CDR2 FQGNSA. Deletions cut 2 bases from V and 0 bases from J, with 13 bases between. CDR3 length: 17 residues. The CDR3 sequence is CASSLRAGTATNEKLFF. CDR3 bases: TGTGCCAGCAGCTTAAGGGCAGGGACCGCAACTAATGAAAAACTGTTTTTT.

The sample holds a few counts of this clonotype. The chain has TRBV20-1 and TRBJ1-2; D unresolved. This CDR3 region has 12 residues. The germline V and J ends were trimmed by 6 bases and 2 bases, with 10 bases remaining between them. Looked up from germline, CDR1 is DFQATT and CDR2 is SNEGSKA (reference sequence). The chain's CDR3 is CSATTVNYGYTF. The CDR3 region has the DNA TGCAGTGCCACTACAGTCAACTATGGCTACACCTTC.

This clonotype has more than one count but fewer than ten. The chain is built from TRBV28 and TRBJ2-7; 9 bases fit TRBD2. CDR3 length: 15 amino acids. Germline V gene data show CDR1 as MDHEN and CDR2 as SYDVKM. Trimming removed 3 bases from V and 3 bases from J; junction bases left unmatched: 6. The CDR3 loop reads CASSLSGLANYEQYF. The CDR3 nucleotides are TGTGCCAGCAGTTTGTCCGGACTAGCGAACTACGAGCAGTACTTC.